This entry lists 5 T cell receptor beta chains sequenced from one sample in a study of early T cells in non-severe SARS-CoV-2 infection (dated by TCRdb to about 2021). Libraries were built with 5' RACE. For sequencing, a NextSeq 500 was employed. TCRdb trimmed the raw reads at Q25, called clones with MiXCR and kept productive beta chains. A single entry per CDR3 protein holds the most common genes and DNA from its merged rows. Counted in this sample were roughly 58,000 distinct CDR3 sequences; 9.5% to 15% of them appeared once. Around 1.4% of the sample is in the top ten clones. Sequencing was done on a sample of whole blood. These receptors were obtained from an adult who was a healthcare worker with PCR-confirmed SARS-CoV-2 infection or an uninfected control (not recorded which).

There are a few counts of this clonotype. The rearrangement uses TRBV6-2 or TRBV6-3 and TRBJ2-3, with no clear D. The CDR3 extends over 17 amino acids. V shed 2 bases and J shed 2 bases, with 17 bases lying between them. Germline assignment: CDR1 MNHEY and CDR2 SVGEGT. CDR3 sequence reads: CASSYPSGGLNTDTQYF. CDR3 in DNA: TGTGCCAGCAGTTACCCCTCAGGCGGTCTGAACACAGATACGCAGTATTTT.

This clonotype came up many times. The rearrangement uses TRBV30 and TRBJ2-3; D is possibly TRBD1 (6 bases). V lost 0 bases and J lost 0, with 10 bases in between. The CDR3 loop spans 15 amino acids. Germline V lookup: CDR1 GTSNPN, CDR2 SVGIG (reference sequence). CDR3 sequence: CAWSVDRPSTDTQYF. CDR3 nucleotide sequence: TGTGCCTGGAGTGTAGACAGGCCTAGCACAGATACGCAGTATTTT.

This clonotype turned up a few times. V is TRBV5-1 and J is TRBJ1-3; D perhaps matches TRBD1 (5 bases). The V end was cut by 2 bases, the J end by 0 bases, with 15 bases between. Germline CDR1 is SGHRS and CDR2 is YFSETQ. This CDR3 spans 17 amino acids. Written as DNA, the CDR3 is TGCGCCAGCAGCTTCCGGGACGGCCCTTTCTCTGGAAACACCATATATTTT. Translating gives CASSFRDGPFSGNTIYF.

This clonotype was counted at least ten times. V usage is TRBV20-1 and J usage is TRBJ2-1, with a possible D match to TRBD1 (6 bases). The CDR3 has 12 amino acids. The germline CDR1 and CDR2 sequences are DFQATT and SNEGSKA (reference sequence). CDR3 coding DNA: TGCGGGGGCAGGGGAGCTTACAATGAGCAGTTCTTC. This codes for CGGRGAYNEQFF.

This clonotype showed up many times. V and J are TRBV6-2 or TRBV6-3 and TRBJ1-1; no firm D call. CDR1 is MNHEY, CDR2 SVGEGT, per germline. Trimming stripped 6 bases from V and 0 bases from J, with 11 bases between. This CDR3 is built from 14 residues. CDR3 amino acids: CASSQALMNTEAFF. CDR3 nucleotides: TGTGCCAGCAGCCAGGCCCTCATGAACACTGAAGCTTTCTTT.